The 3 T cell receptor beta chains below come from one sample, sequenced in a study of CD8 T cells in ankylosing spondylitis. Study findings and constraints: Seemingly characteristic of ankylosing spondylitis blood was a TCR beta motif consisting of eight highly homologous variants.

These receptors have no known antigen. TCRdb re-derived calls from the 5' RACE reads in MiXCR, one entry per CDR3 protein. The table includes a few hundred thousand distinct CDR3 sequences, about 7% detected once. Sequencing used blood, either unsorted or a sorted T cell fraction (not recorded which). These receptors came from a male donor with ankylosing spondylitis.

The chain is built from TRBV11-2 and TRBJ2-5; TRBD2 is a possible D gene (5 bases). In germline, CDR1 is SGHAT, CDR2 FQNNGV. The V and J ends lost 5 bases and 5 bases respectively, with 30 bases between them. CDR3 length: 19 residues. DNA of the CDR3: TGTGCCAGCAGCCCGCACCCGCGGACCCGGGGTCCCCAATGGGAGACCCAGTACTTC. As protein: CASSPHPRTRGPQWETQYF.

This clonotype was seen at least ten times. The chain's CDR3 is CASSGTASYDEQYF. CDR3 sequence (DNA): TGTGCCAGCAGTGGGACGGCGAGCTATGACGAGCAGTACTTC. The chain couples TRBV6-1 to TRBJ2-7; no clear D gene. V lost 4 bases and J lost 5, with 15 bases in between. Germline V gives CDR1 MNHNS, CDR2 SASEGT. The CDR3 length is 14 residues.

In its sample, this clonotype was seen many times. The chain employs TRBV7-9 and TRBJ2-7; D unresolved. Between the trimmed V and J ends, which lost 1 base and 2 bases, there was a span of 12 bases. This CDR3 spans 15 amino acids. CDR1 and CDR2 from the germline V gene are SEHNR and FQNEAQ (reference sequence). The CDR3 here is CASSLVASGPYEQYF. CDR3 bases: TGTGCCAGCAGCTTAGTGGCTAGTGGGCCCTACGAGCAGTACTTC.